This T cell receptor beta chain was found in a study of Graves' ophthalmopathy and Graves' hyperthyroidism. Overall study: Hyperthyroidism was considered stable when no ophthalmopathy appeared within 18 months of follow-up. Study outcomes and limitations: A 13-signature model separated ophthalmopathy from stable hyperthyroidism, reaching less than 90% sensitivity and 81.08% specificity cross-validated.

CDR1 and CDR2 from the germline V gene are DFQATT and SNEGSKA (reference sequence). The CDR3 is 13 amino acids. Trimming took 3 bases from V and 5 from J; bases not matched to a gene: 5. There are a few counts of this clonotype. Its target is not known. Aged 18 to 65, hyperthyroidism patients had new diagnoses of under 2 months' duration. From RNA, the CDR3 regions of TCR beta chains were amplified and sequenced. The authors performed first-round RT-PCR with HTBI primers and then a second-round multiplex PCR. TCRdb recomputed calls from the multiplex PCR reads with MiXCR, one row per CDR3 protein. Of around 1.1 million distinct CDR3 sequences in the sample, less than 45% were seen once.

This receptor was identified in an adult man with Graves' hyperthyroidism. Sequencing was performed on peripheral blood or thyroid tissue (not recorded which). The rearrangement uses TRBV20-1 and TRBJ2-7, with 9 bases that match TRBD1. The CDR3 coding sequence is TGCAGTGCTAGGGGGACAGGGCTCAACGAGCAGTACTTC. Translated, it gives CSARGTGLNEQYF.